This T cell receptor (beta chain) came from a study of blood T cell repertoires in COVID-19. The CDR3 runs to 15 residues. CDR1 is MDHEN, CDR2 SYDVKM, per germline. V shed 3 bases and J shed 2 bases, with 14 bases lying between them. The protocol was immunoSEQ multiplex PCR, while the TCRdb copy is restricted to in-frame clones and leaves out a portion. The table lists 200,000 to 250,000 clones, 80% to 85% of them singletons, with just under 20% in the top ten. V and J are TRBV28 and TRBJ2-7; D may be TRBD2 (6 bases). The TCR originated in a man aged 25-45 years with active or convalescent COVID-19. Sequenced sample: peripheral blood. The CDR3, as DNA: TGTGCCAGCAGTTTCGGCGGGACCCCAACCTACGAGCAGTACTTC. Translating it yields CASSFGGTPTYEQYF.